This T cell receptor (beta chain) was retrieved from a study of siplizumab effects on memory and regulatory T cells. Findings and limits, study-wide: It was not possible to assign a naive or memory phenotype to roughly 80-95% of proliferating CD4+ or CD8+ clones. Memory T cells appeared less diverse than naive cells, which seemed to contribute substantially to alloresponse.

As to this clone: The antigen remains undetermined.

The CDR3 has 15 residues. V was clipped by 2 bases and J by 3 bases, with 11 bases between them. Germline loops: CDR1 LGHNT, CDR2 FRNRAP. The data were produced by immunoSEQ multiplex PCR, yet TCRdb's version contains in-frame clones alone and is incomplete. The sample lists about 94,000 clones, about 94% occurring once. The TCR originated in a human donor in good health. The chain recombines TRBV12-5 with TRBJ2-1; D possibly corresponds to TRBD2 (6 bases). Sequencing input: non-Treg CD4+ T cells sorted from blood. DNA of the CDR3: TGTGCTAGTGGTTTGATGGGCGGGAACTACAATGAGCAGTTCTTC. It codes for CASGLMGGNYNEQFF.